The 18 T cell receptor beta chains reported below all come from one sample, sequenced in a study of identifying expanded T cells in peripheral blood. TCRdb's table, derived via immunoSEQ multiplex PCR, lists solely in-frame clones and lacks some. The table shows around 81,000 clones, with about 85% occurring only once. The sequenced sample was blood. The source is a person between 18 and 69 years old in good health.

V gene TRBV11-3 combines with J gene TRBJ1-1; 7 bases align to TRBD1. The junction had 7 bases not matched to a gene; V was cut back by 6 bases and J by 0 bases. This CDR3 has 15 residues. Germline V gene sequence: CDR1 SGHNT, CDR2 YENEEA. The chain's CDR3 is CASRHRGAMNTEAFF. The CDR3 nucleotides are TGTGCCAGCAGGCACAGGGGAGCCATGAACACTGAAGCTTTCTTT.

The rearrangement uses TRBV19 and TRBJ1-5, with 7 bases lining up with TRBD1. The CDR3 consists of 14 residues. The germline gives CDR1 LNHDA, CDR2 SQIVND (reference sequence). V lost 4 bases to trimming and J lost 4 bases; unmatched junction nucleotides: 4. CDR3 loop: CASSRTGGNQPQHF. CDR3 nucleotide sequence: TGTGCCAGTAGTAGGACAGGCGGAAATCAGCCCCAGCATTTT.

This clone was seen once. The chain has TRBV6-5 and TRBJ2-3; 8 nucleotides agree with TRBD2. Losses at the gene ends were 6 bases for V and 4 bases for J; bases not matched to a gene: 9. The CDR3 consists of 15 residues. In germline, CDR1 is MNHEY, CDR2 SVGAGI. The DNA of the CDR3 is TGTGCCAGCAGCCTCTCGGGGGGGCTGGCAGATACGCAGTATTTT. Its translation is CASSLSGGLADTQYF.

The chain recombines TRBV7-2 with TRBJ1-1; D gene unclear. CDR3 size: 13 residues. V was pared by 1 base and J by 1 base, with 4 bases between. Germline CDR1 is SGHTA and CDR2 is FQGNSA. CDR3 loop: CASSLEQNTEAFF. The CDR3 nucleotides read TGTGCCAGCAGCTTAGAACAGAACACTGAAGCTTTCTTT. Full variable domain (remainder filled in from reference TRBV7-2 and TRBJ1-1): GAGVSQSPSNKVTEKGKDVELRCDPISGHTALYWYRQSLGQGLEFLIYFQGNSAPDKSGLPSDRFSAERTGGSVSTLTIQRTQQEDSAVYLCASSLEQNTEAFFGQGTRLTVV.

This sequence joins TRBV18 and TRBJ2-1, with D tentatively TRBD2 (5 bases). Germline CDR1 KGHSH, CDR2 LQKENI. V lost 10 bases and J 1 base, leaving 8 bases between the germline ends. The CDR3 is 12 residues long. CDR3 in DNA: TGTGCCACGAGGGATTCCTACAATGAGCAGTTCTTC. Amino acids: CATRDSYNEQFF.

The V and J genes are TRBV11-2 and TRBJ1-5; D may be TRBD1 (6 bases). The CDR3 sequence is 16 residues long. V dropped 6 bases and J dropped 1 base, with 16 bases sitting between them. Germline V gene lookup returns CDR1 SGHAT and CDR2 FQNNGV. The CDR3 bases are TGTGCCAGCAGTTCGACCCGGGACAAAAGCAATCAGCCCCAGCATTTT. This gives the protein CASSSTRDKSNQPQHF.

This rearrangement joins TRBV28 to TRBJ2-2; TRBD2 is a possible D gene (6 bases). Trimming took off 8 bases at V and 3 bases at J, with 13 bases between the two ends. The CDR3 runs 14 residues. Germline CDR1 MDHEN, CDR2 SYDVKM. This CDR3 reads CASGLAEHTGELFF. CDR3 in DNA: TGTGCCAGCGGGTTAGCGGAACACACCGGGGAGCTGTTTTTT.

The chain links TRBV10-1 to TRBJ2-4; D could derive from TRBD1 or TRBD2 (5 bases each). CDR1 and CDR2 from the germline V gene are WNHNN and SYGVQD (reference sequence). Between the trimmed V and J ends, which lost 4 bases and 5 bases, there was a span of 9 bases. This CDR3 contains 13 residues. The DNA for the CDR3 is TGCGCCAGCAGTGTCGGGGACGAAAACATTCAGTACTTC. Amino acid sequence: CASSVGDENIQYF.

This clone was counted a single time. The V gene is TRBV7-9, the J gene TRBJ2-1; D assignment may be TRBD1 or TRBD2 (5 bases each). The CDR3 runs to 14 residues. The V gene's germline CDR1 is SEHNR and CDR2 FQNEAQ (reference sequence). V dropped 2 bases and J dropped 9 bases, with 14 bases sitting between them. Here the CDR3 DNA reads TGTGCCAGCAGCTTAATGGGACCATTCGGTGAGCAGTTCTTC. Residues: CASSLMGPFGEQFF.

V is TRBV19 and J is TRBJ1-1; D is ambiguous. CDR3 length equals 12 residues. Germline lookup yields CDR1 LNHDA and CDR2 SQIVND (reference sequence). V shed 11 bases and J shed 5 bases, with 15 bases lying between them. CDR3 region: CAASGGRTEAFF. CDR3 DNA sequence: TGTGCCGCCAGTGGCGGGAGGACTGAAGCTTTCTTT.

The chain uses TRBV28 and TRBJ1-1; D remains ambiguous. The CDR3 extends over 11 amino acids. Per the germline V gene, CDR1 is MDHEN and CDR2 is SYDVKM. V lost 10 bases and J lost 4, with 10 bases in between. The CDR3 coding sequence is TGTGCCATTGCAAAACGCACTGAAGCTTTCTTT. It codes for CAIAKRTEAFF.

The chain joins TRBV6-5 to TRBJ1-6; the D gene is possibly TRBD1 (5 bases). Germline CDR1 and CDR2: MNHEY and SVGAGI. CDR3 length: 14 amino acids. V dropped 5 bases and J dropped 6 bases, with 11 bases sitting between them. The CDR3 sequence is CASSLPGRNSPLHF. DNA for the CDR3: TGTGCCAGCAGTCTCCCGGGACGTAATTCACCCCTCCACTTT.

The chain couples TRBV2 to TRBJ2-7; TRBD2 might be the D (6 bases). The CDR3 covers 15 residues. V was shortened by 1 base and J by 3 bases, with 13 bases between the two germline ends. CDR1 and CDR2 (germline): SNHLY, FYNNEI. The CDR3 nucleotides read TGTGCCAGCAGTGAAGGGGGACTCCTCGGCTACGAGCAGTACTTC. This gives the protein CASSEGGLLGYEQYF. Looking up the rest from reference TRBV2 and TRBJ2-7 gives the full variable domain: EPEVTQTPSHQVTQMGQEVILRCVPISNHLYFYWYRQILGQKVEFLVSFYNNEISEKSEIFDDQFSVERPDGSNFTLKIRSTKLEDSAMYFCASSEGGLLGYEQYFGPGTRLTVT.

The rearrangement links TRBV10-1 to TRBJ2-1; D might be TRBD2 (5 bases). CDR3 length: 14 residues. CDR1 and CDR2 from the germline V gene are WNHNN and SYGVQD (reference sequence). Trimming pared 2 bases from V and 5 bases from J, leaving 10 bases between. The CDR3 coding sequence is TGCGCCAGCAGTGAGGACGGGGTAAACAATGAGCAGTTCTTC. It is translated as CASSEDGVNNEQFF.

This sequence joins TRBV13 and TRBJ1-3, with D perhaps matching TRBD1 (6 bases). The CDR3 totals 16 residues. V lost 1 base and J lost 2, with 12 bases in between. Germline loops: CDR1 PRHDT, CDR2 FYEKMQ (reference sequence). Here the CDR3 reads CASSLDAGVPGNTIYF. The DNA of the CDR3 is TGTGCCAGCAGCTTAGACGCAGGGGTTCCTGGAAACACCATATATTTT.

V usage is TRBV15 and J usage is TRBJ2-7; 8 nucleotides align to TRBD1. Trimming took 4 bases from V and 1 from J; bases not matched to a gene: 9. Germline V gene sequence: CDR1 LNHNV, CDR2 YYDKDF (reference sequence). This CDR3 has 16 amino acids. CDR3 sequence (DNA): TGTGCCACCAGCACCCACGACAGGGGATATTCCTACGAGCAGTACTTC. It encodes CATSTHDRGYSYEQYF. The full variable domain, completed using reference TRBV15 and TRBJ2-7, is DAMVIQNPRYQVTQFGKPVTLSCSQTLNHNVMYWYQQKSSQAPKLLFHYYDKDFNNEADTPDNFQSRRPNTSFCFLDIRSPGLGDTAMYLCATSTHDRGYSYEQYFGPGTRLTVT.

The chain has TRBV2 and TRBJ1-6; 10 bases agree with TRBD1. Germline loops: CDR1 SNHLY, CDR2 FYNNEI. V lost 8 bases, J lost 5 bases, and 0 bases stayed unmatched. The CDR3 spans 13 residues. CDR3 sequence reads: CASGTGDNSPLHF. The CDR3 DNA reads TGTGCCAGCGGGACAGGGGATAATTCACCCCTCCACTTT.

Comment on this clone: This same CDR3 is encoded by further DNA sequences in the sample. This CDR3 reads CASSQGGGSQPQHF. The CDR3 DNA reads as TGCGCCAGCAGCCAAGGGGGGGGAAGCCAGCCCCAGCATTTT. The rearrangement joins TRBV4-1 to TRBJ1-5; the D gene is possibly TRBD1 (5 bases). The V end lost 1 base, the J end lost 7 bases, and 11 bases lay between the germline ends. The CDR3 runs 14 residues. CDR1 is MGHRA, CDR2 YSYEKL, per germline.